This T cell receptor beta chain originates from a study of identical twins. Study-wide results and caveats: Cord blood beta clonotypes present at high abundance carried fewer insertions; no such pattern appeared in memory repertoires. The study found that models underestimated out-of-frame TCR alpha sharing in monozygotic twins.

As for this clonotype: The antigen is unknown.

V lost 2 bases to trimming and J lost 5 bases, with 24 bases between them. The CDR3 consists of 19 residues. Germline V lookup: CDR1 SGHVS, CDR2 FQNEAQ. The authors used template switching to add a universal primer site and gave cDNA unique molecular identifiers. Using its own MiXCR run on the 5' RACE reads, TCRdb lists one record per CDR3 protein. The repertoire includes hundreds of thousands of distinct CDR3 sequences, 9% to 15% of them detected once, and roughly 1.6% sits in the top ten. These records were also assigned to another study, of yellow fever vaccine responses in identical twins. From that second work: Twin vaccine T cell responses reportedly seemed partly convergent, partly personalized.

The chain couples TRBV7-8 to TRBJ2-2; D perhaps matches TRBD1 (6 bases). This TCR came from a young woman in good health. Sequenced: PBMCs. CDR3 coding DNA: TGTGCCAGCAGCTTAACCCAGGGGCCGGGCCAACGGCGGACCGGGGAGCTGTTTTTT. Protein product: CASSLTQGPGQRRTGELFF.